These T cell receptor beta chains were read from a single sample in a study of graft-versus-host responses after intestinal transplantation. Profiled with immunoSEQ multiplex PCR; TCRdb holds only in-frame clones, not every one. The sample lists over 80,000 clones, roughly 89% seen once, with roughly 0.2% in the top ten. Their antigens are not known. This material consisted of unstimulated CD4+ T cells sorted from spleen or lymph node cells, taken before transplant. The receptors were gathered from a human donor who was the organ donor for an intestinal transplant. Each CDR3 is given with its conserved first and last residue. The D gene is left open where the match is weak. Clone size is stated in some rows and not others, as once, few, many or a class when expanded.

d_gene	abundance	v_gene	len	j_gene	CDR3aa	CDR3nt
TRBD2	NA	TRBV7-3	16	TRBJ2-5	CASSYAGLVGGETQYF	TGTGCCAGCAGCTACGCGGGACTAGTGGGTGGGGAGACCCAGTACTTC
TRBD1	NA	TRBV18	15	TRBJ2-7	CASSPVPGQPYEQYF	TGTGCCAGCTCACCAGTTCCGGGACAGCCCTACGAGCAGTACTTC
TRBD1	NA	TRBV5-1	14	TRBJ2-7	CASSLVTGLDEQYF	TGCGCCAGCAGCTTGGTGACAGGGCTCGACGAGCAGTACTTC
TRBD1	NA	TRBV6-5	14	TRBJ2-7	CASSSTGVRNEQYF	TGTGCCAGCAGTTCTACAGGGGTGAGGAACGAGCAGTACTTC
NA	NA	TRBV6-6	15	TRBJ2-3	CASSYRGASTDTQYF	TGTGCCAGCAGTTATCGCGGGGCTAGCACAGATACGCAGTATTTT
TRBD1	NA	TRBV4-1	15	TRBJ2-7	CASSQVDRAQGEQYF	TGCGCCAGCAGCCAAGTCGACAGGGCGCAGGGGGAGCAGTACTTC
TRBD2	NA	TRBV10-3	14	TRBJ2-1	CAISISGGWNEQFF	TGTGCCATCAGTATTAGCGGGGGGTGGAATGAGCAGTTCTTC
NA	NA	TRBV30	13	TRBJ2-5	CAWKRPESSVQYF	TGTGCCTGGAAGCGTCCAGAATCAAGTGTCCAGTACTTC
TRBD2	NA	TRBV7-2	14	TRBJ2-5	CASSLRTSLETQYF	TGTGCCAGCAGCTTGCGGACTAGTCTAGAGACCCAGTACTTC
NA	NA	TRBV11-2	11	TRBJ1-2	CASSQGYGYTF	TGTGCCAGCAGCCAGGGGTATGGCTACACCTTC
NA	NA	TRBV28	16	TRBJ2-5	CASSFPGTLRGETQYF	TGTGCCAGCAGTTTCCCCGGGACACTTCGAGGAGAGACCCAGTACTTC
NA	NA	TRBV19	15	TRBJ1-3	CASRLRGESGNTIYF	TGTGCCAGTAGGCTCAGGGGAGAGTCTGGAAACACCATATATTTT
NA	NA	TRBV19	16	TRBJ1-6	CASSPLESSYNSPLHF	TGTGCCAGTAGTCCCCTGGAGAGCTCCTATAATTCACCCCTCCACTTT
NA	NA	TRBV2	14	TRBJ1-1	CASSEAAGPTEAFF	TGTGCCAGCAGTGAAGCGGCGGGGCCCACTGAAGCTTTCTTT
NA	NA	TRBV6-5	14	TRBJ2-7	CASYHRDTTNEQYF	TGTGCCAGCTATCACCGGGACACGACGAACGAGCAGTACTTC
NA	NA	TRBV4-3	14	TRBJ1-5	CASSPTGGNQPQHF	TGCGCCAGCAGCCCGACGGGCGGGAATCAGCCCCAGCATTTT
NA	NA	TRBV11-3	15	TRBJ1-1	CASSHGASRNTEAFF	TGTGCCAGCAGCCATGGAGCCAGCAGGAACACTGAAGCTTTCTTT
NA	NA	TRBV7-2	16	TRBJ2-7	CASSLALGGRTYEQYF	TGTGCCAGCAGCTTAGCGCTCGGGGGACGAACCTACGAGCAGTACTTC
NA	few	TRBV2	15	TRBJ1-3	CASTGERLSGNTIYF	TGTGCCAGCACCGGTGAGAGACTCTCTGGAAACACCATATATTTT
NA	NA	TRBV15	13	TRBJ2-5	CATTGGLEETQYF	TGTGCCACCACGGGGGGCCTAGAGGAGACCCAGTACTTC
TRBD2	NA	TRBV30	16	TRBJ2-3	CAWMGGGSYSTDTQYF	TGTGCCTGGATGGGGGGGGGTAGCTATAGCACAGATACGCAGTATTTT
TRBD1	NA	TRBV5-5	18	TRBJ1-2	CASSLAVGQGMRKNGYTF	TGTGCCAGCAGCTTGGCAGTGGGACAGGGGATGAGAAAGAATGGCTACACCTTC
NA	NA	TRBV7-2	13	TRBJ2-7	CASSLELQYEQYF	TGTGCCAGCAGCTTAGAGTTGCAGTACGAGCAGTACTTC
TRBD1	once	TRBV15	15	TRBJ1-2	CATSRYRGMNYGYTF	TGTGCCACCAGCAGGTACAGGGGGATGAACTATGGCTACACCTTC
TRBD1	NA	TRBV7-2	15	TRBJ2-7	CASSFTGTGHYEQYF	TGTGCCAGCAGCTTTACCGGGACAGGGCACTACGAGCAGTACTTC
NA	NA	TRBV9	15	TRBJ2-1	CASSVSGRGPNEQFF	TGTGCCAGCAGCGTATCTGGGAGAGGTCCCAATGAGCAGTTCTTC
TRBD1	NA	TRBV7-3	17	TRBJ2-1	CASSLGVGQGAYNEQFF	TGTGCCAGCAGCTTAGGGGTGGGACAGGGGGCCTACAATGAGCAGTTCTTC
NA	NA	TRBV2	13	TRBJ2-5	CASGGPLRETQYF	TGTGCCAGCGGCGGGCCACTACGCGAGACCCAGTACTTC
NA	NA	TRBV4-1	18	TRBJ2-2	CASSQGWDGGGPTGELFF	TGCGCCAGCAGCCAAGGTTGGGATGGGGGGGGGCCTACCGGGGAGCTGTTTTTT
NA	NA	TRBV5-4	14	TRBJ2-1	CASSLSGRYNEQFF	TGTGCCAGCAGCTTGTCGGGGAGGTACAATGAGCAGTTCTTC
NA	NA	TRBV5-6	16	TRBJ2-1	CASSFGGTSSYNEQFF	TGTGCCAGCAGCTTCGGTGGGACAAGCTCCTACAATGAGCAGTTCTTC
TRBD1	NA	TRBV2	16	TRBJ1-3	CASSHPGQGRGNTIYF	TGTGCCAGCAGTCACCCGGGACAGGGGAGGGGAAACACCATATATTTT
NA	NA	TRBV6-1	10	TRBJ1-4	CASGGVVLFF	TGTGCCAGTGGGGGGGTCGTACTGTTTTTT
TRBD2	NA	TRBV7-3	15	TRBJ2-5	CASSPSGGREETQYF	TGTGCCAGCAGCCCTAGCGGGGGAAGGGAAGAGACCCAGTACTTC
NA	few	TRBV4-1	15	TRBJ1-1	CASSHAGHLNTEAFF	TGCGCCAGCAGCCATGCCGGACACCTGAACACTGAAGCTTTCTTT
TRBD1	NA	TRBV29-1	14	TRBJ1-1	CSVVGTGRGTEAFF	TGCAGCGTTGTTGGGACAGGGAGGGGCACTGAAGCTTTCTTT
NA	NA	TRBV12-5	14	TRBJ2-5	CASGLGGPQETQYF	TGTGCTAGTGGTTTGGGGGGGCCCCAAGAGACCCAGTACTTC